These 6 T cell receptor beta chains share one sample of origin, sequenced in a study of T cells expressing NK-cell markers. TCRdb reworked the 5' RACE reads into one entry per CDR3 protein, no DNA. The ten top clones account for 7.3%, within a sample of approximately 460,000 distinct CDR3 sequences. Sample: blood T cells: a sorted CD56 or NKG2C T cell subset, CD4+ or CD8+ T cells, or bulk PBMC T cells (not recorded which). The receptor source for this set is a woman aged 18 to 75 in good health.

V gene TRBV6-5 combines with J gene TRBJ2-3. The germline gives CDR1 MNHEY, CDR2 SVGAGI. There are 13 residues in the CDR3. The CDR3 spells CASSYELHDTQYF.

The CDR3 spells CASRPQGASTEAFF. The chain recombines TRBV6-1 with TRBJ1-1; TCRdb returns TRBD1, unconfirmable since there is no DNA. Germline CDR1 and CDR2: MNHNS and SASEGT. This CDR3 has 14 amino acids.

This sequence joins TRBV5-4 and TRBJ2-3; TCRdb names TRBD2, which stays unverified in the absence of DNA. The germline CDR1 and CDR2 sequences are SGHNT and YYREEE (reference sequence). The CDR3 extends over 15 amino acids. The CDR3 sequence is CASSPQRGGFDTQYF.

The chain joins TRBV29-1 to TRBJ2-5; no DNA is available, so the TRBD1 call from TCRdb remains unchecked. Germline V gene lookup returns CDR1 SQVTM and CDR2 ANQGSEA. The CDR3 has 13 amino acids. The CDR3 here is CSVGGAEGETQYF.

The genes are TRBV19 and TRBJ2-2. Germline V gene lookup returns CDR1 LNHDA and CDR2 SQIVND (reference sequence). The CDR3 loop spans 12 amino acids. Here the CDR3 reads CASSIRTGELFF.

The chain joins TRBV6-5 to TRBJ1-2. This CDR3 has 13 amino acids. Looked up from germline, CDR1 is MNHEY and CDR2 is SVGAGI. The CDR3 sequence is CASSSREIYGYTF.